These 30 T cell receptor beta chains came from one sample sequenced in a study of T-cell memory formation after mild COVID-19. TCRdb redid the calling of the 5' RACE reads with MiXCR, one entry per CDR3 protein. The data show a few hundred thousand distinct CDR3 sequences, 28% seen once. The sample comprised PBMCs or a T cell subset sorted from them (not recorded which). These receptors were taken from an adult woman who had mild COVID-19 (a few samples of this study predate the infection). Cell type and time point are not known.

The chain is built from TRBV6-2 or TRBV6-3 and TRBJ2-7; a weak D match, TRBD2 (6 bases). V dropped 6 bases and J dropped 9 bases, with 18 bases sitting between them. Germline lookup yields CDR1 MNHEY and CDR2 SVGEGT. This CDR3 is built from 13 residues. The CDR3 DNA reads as TGTGCCAGCAGCCGCCCCGGGGGTTCACGGCAGTACTTC. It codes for CASSRPGGSRQYF.

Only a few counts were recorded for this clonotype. The CDR3 DNA reads as TGCGCCAGCAGCCAAGCCGGGAACTCAAATTCACCCCTCCACTTT. It encodes CASSQAGNSNSPLHF. This rearrangement joins TRBV4-1 to TRBJ1-6; no clear D gene. CDR3 size: 15 residues. The ends were cut back, 1 base at V and 7 bases at J, with 11 bases in the middle. Germline-derived CDR1 and CDR2 are MGHRA and YSYEKL.

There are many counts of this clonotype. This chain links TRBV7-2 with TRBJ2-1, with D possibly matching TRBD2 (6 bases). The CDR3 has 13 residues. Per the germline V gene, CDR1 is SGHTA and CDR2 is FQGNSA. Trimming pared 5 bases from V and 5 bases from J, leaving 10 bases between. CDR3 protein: CASSPGTHNEQFF. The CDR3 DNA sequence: TGTGCCAGCAGCCCCGGGACTCACAATGAGCAGTTCTTC.

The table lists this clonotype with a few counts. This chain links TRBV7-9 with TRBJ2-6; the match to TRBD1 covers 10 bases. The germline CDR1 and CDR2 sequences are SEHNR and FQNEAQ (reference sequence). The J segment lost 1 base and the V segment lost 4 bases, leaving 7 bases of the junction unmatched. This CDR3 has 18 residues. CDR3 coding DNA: TGTGCCAGCAGCTCTTGGGACAGGGGTATGTCTGGGGCCAACGTCCTGACTTTC. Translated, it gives CASSSWDRGMSGANVLTF.

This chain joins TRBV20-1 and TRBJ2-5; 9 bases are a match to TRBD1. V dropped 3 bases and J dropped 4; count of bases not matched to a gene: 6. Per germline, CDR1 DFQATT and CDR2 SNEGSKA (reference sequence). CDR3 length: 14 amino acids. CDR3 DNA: TGCAGTGCTAGTTCCGGGACAGGGTTAGAGACCCAGTACTTC. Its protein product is CSASSGTGLETQYF.

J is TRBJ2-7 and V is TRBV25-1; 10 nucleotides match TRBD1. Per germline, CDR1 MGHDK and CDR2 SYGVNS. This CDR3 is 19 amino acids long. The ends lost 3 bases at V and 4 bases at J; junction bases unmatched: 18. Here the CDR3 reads CASSDRLRDRGPVVYEQYF. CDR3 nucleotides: TGTGCCAGCAGTGATAGGTTGCGGGACAGGGGCCCAGTAGTATACGAGCAGTACTTC.

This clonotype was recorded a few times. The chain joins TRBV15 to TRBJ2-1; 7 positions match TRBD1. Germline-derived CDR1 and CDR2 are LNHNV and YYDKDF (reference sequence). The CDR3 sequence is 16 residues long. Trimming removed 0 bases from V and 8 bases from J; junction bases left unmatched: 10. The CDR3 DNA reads TGTGCCACCAGCAGAGACCGACAGGGTCACCGTTATGAGCAGTTCTTC. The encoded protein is CATSRDRQGHRYEQFF. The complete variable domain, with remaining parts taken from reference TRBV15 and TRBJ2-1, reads DAMVIQNPRYQVTQFGKPVTLSCSQTLNHNVMYWYQQKSSQAPKLLFHYYDKDFNNEADTPDNFQSRRPNTSFCFLDIRSPGLGDTAMYLCATSRDRQGHRYEQFFGPGTRLTVL.

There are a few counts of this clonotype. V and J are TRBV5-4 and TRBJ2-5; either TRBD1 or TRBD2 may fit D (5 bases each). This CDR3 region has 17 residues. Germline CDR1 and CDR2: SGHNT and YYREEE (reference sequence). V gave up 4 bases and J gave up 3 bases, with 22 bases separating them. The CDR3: CASSLVFGTLKEETQYF. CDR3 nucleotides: TGTGCCAGCAGCCTAGTATTCGGGACCCTCAAGGAAGAGACCCAGTACTTC.

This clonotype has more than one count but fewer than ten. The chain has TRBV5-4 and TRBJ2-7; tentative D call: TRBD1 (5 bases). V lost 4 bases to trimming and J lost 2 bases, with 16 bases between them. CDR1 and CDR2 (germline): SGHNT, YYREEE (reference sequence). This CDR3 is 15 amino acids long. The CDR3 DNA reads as TGTGCCAGCAGCCCCTCTCAGGGTAGGGCCTACGAGCAGTACTTC. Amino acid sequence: CASSPSQGRAYEQYF.

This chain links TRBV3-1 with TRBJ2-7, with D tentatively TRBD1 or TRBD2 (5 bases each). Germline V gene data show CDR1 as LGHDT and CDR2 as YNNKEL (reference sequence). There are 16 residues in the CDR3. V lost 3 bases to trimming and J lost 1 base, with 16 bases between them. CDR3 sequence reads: CASSHGDRGPSYEQYF. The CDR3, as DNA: TGTGCCAGCAGCCATGGGGATAGGGGACCTTCCTACGAGCAGTACTTC.

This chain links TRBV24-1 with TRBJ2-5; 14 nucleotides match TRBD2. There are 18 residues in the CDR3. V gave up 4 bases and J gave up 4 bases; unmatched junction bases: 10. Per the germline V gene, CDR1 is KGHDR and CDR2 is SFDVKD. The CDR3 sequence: CATSDGTSGRQRSETQYF. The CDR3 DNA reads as TGTGCCACCAGTGACGGGACTAGCGGGAGACAAAGATCAGAGACCCAGTACTTC.

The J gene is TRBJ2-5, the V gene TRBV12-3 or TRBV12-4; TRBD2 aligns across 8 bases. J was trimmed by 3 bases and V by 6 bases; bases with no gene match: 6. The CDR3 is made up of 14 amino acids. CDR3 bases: TGTGCCAGCAGCCCCTCCGGGGGGGAAGAGACCCAGTACTTC. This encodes CASSPSGGEETQYF.

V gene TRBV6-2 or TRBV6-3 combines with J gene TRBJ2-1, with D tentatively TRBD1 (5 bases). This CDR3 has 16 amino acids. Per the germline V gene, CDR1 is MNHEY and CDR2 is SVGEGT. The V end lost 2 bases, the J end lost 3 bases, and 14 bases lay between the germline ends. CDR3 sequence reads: CASSYGARKVYNEQFF. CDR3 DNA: TGTGCCAGCAGTTACGGGGCTAGGAAGGTCTACAATGAGCAGTTCTTC.

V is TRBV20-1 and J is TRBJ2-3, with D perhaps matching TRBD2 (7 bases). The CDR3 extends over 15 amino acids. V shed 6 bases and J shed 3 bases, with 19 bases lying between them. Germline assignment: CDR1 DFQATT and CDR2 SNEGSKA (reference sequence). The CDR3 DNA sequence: TGCAGTGCGGAATTAAGGGGGGGGCTGACAGATACGCAGTATTTT. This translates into CSAELRGGLTDTQYF.

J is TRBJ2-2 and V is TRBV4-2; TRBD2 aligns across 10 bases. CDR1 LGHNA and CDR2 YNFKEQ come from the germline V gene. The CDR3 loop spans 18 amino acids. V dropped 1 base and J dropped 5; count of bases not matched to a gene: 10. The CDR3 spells CASSQVPPQTSGTGELFF. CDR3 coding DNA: TGTGCCAGCAGCCAAGTCCCACCTCAGACTAGCGGGACCGGGGAGCTGTTTTTT.

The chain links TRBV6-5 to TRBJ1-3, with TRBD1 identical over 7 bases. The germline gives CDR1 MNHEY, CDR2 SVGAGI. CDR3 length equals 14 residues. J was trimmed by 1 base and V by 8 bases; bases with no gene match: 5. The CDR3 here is CASWGRGSGNTIYF. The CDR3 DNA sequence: TGTGCCAGCTGGGGCAGGGGGTCTGGAAACACCATATATTTT.

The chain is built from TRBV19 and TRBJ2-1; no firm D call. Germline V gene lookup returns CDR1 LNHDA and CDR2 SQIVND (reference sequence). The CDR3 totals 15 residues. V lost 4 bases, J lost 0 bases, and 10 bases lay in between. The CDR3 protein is CASSRAESSYNEQFF. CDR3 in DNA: TGTGCCAGTAGTAGGGCGGAGAGCTCCTACAATGAGCAGTTCTTC. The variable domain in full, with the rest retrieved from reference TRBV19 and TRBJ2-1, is DGGITQSPKYLFRKEGQNVTLSCEQNLNHDAMYWYRQDPGQGLRLIYYSQIVNDFQKGDIAEGYSVSREKKESFPLTVTSAQKNPTAFYLCASSRAESSYNEQFFGPGTRLTVL.

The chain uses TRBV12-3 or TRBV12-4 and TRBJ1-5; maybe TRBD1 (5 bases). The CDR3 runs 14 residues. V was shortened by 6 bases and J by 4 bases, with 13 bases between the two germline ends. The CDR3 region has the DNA TGTGCCAGCAGCCCGGGACGGGCAAATCAGCCCCAGCATTTT. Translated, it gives CASSPGRANQPQHF.

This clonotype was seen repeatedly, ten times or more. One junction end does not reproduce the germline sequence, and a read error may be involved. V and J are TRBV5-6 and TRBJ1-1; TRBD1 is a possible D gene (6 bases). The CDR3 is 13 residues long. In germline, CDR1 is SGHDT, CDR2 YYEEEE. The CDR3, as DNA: TGCGCCAGCAGCTTGGGGGCGGGCACTGAAGCTTTCTTT. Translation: CASSLGAGTEAFF.

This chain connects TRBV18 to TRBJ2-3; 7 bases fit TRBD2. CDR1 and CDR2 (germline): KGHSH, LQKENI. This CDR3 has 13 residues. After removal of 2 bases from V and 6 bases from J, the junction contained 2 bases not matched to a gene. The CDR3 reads CASSPASGDTQYF. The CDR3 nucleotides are TGTGCCAGCTCACCAGCTAGCGGCGATACGCAGTATTTT.

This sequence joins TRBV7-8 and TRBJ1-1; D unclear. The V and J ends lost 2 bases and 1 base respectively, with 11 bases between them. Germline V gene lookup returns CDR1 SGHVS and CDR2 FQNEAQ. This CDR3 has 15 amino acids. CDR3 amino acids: CASSLSFTANTEAFF. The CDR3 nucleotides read TGTGCCAGCAGCTTATCATTTACTGCGAACACTGAAGCTTTCTTT. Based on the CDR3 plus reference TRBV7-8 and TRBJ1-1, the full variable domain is GAGVSQSPRYKVAKRGQDVALRCDPISGHVSLFWYQQALGQGPEFLTYFQNEAQLDKSGLPSDRFFAERPEGSVSTLKIQRTQQEDSAVYLCASSLSFTANTEAFFGQGTRLTVV.

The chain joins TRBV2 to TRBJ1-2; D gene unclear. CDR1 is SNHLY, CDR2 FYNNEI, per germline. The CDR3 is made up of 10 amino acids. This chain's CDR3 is CVTDPYGYTF. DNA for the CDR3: TGTGTCACGGATCCCTATGGCTACACCTTC. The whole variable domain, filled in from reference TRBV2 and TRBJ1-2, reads EPEVTQTPSHQVTQMGQEVILRCVPISNHLYFYWYRQILGQKVEFLVSFYNNEISEKSEIFDDQFSVERPDGSNFTLKIRSTKLEDSAMYFCVTDPYGYTFGSGTRLTVV.

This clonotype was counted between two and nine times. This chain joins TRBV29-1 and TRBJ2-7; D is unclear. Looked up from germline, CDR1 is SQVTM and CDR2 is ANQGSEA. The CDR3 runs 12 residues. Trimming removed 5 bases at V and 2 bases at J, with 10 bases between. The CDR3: CSVSWRTYEQYF. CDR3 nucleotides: TGCAGCGTTAGTTGGCGGACCTACGAGCAGTACTTC.

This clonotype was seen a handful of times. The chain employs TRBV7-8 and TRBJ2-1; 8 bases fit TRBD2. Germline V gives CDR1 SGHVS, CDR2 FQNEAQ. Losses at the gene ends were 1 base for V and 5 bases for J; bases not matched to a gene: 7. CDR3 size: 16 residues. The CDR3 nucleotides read TGTGCCAGCAGCTTAGGGAGCGGGAGCTCTCACAATGAGCAGTTCTTC. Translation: CASSLGSGSSHNEQFF. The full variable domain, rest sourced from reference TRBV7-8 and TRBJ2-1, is GAGVSQSPRYKVAKRGQDVALRCDPISGHVSLFWYQQALGQGPEFLTYFQNEAQLDKSGLPSDRFFAERPEGSVSTLKIQRTQQEDSAVYLCASSLGSGSSHNEQFFGPGTRLTVL.

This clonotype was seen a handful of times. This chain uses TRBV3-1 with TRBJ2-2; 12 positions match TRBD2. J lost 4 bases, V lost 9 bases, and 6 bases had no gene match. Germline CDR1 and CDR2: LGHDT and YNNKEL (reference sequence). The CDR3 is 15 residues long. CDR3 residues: CASGGLAGITGELFF. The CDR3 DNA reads TGTGCCAGTGGGGGACTAGCGGGTATCACCGGGGAGCTGTTTTTT.

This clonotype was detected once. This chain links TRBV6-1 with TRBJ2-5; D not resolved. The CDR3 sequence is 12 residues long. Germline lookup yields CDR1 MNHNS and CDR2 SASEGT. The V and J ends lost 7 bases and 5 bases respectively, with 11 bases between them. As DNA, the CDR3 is TGTGCCAGCACCCCACTGGAGGAGACCCAGTACTTC. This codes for CASTPLEETQYF.

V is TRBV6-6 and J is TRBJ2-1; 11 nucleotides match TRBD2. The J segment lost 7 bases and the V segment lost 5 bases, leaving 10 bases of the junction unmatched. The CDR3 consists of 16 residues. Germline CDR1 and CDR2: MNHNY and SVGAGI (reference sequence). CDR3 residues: CASSHTGTSGSNEQFF. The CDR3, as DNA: TGTGCCAGCAGTCACACCGGGACTAGCGGATCAAATGAGCAGTTCTTC.

The CDR3 reads CASSLLGGQYNEQFF. DNA for the CDR3: TGTGCCAGCAGCCTCTTAGGGGGCCAGTACAATGAGCAGTTCTTC. The gene calls are TRBV5-5 and TRBJ2-1, with 7 bases that match TRBD1. This CDR3 comprises 15 residues. V lost 4 bases and J lost 4; bases outside the gene matches: 8. CDR1 and CDR2 (germline): SGHKS, YYEKEE (reference sequence).

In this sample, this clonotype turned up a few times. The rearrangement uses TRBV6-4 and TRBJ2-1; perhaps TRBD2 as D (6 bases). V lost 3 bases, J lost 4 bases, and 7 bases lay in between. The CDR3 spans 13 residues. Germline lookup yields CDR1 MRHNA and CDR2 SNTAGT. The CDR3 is CASSEGLYNEQFF. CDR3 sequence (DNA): TGTGCCAGCAGTGAGGGACTGTACAATGAGCAGTTCTTC.

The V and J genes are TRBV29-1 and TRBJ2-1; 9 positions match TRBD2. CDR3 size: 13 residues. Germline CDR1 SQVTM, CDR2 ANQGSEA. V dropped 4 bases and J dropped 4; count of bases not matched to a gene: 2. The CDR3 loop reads CSVVLAGYNEQFF. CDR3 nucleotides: TGCAGCGTTGTACTAGCGGGTTACAATGAGCAGTTCTTC.